A selection of T cell receptor beta chains follows, all from one sample in a study of blood T cell repertoires in COVID-19. The method was immunoSEQ multiplex PCR; TCRdb's version includes in-frame clones alone and lacks a portion of them. The data hold more than 200,000 clones, with nearly 90% observed a single time. The sequenced sample consisted of peripheral blood. The receptors stem from a man aged 18 to 30 with active or convalescent COVID-19. Both conserved end residues are part of each CDR3. The order of the fields is J gene, D gene, clone size, CDR3 length, V gene, CDR3 protein, CDR3 DNA. A D gene is named only where the DNA matches it firmly. Expanded clones get a size class; other rows say once, few or many, or leave the size out.

J gene: TRBJ1-4
D gene: .
clone size: .
CDR3 length: 15
V gene: TRBV15
CDR3 protein: CATSADGGTNEKLFF
CDR3 DNA: TGTGCCACCAGCGCAGATGGGGGCACTAATGAAAAACTGTTTTTT

J gene: TRBJ2-1
D gene: TRBD2
clone size: .
CDR3 length: 15
V gene: TRBV23-1
CDR3 protein: CASSQLTGRGNEQFF
CDR3 DNA: TGCGCCAGCAGTCAACTCACCGGGAGGGGGAATGAGCAGTTCTTC

J gene: TRBJ1-1
D gene: TRBD1
clone size: .
CDR3 length: 15
V gene: TRBV28
CDR3 protein: CASSLGGGAYTEAFF
CDR3 DNA: TGTGCCAGCAGTTTAGGAGGGGGCGCGTACACTGAAGCTTTCTTT

J gene: TRBJ2-5
D gene: TRBD1
clone size: .
CDR3 length: 15
V gene: TRBV25-1
CDR3 protein: CASSVLQGAGETQYF
CDR3 DNA: TGTGCCAGCAGTGTCCTCCAGGGGGCCGGCGAGACCCAGTACTTC

J gene: TRBJ1-2
D gene: .
clone size: .
CDR3 length: 14
V gene: TRBV9
CDR3 protein: CASRGQEANYGYTF
CDR3 DNA: TGTGCCAGCAGGGGCCAGGAAGCTAACTATGGCTACACCTTC

J gene: TRBJ2-1
D gene: .
clone size: .
CDR3 length: 12
V gene: TRBV14
CDR3 protein: CASSQGSLEQFF
CDR3 DNA: TGTGCCAGCAGCCAAGGAAGTCTAGAGCAGTTCTTC

J gene: TRBJ1-3
D gene: TRBD1
clone size: .
CDR3 length: 16
V gene: TRBV9
CDR3 protein: CASSAGQGARWNTIYF
CDR3 DNA: TGTGCCAGCAGCGCGGGACAGGGGGCGCGGTGGAACACCATATATTTT

J gene: TRBJ2-1
D gene: .
clone size: .
CDR3 length: 14
V gene: TRBV7-2
CDR3 protein: CASSLDSSYNEQFF
CDR3 DNA: TGTGCCAGCAGCTTAGACAGCTCCTACAATGAGCAGTTCTTC

J gene: TRBJ1-4
D gene: TRBD1
clone size: .
CDR3 length: 16
V gene: TRBV28
CDR3 protein: CASSDGQGAQTEKLFF
CDR3 DNA: TGTGCCAGCAGTGATGGACAGGGGGCCCAAACGGAAAAACTGTTTTTT

J gene: TRBJ1-1
D gene: TRBD1
clone size: once
CDR3 length: 14
V gene: TRBV5-6
CDR3 protein: CASSLTGGWTEAFF
CDR3 DNA: TGTGCCAGCAGCCTAACAGGGGGTTGGACTGAAGCTTTCTTT

J gene: TRBJ1-5
D gene: .
clone size: .
CDR3 length: 15
V gene: TRBV3-1/TRBV3-2
CDR3 protein: CASSQGYRVDQPQHF
CDR3 DNA: TGTGCCAGCAGCCAAGGTTACAGGGTGGATCAGCCCCAGCATTTT

J gene: TRBJ1-1
D gene: .
clone size: .
CDR3 length: 12
V gene: TRBV15
CDR3 protein: CATSSQDTEAFF
CDR3 DNA: TGTGCCACCAGCAGTCAGGACACTGAAGCTTTCTTT

J gene: TRBJ2-7
D gene: TRBD2
clone size: .
CDR3 length: 17
V gene: TRBV12-5
CDR3 protein: CASGFYAGGSLSYEQYF
CDR3 DNA: TGTGCTAGTGGTTTTTATGCGGGGGGGAGTCTCTCCTACGAGCAGTACTTC

J gene: TRBJ1-1
D gene: TRBD1
clone size: .
CDR3 length: 15
V gene: TRBV19
CDR3 protein: CASSKSGGYNTEAFF
CDR3 DNA: TGTGCCAGTAGTAAATCAGGGGGTTACAACACTGAAGCTTTCTTT

J gene: TRBJ2-5
D gene: TRBD1
clone size: .
CDR3 length: 14
V gene: TRBV2
CDR3 protein: CASSEGTVQETQYF
CDR3 DNA: TGTGCCAGCAGTGAGGGGACAGTCCAAGAGACCCAGTACTTC

J gene: TRBJ1-2
D gene: TRBD1
clone size: .
CDR3 length: 15
V gene: TRBV30
CDR3 protein: CAWSDGQEIFYGYTF
CDR3 DNA: TGTGCCTGGAGTGATGGACAGGAGATCTTCTATGGCTACACCTTC

J gene: TRBJ2-2
D gene: .
clone size: .
CDR3 length: 14
V gene: TRBV30
CDR3 protein: CAWSVWAGTGELFF
CDR3 DNA: TGTGCCTGGAGTGTGTGGGCAGGGACCGGGGAGCTGTTTTTT

J gene: TRBJ1-1
D gene: .
clone size: once
CDR3 length: 14
V gene: TRBV5-5
CDR3 protein: CASDPGHLNTEAFF
CDR3 DNA: TGTGCCAGCGACCCGGGACATTTGAACACTGAAGCTTTCTTT

J gene: TRBJ1-1
D gene: .
clone size: .
CDR3 length: 15
V gene: TRBV7-2
CDR3 protein: CASSSRVIMNTEAFF
CDR3 DNA: TGTGCCAGCAGCAGCAGGGTAATTATGAACACTGAAGCTTTCTTT

J gene: TRBJ2-5
D gene: .
clone size: .
CDR3 length: 16
V gene: TRBV7-9
CDR3 protein: CASSVSRDIYQETQYF
CDR3 DNA: TGTGCCAGCAGCGTGAGTCGGGACATCTATCAAGAGACCCAGTACTTC

J gene: TRBJ2-3
D gene: TRBD2
clone size: .
CDR3 length: 18
V gene: TRBV7-8
CDR3 protein: CASSLVFGTSGSTDTQYF
CDR3 DNA: TGTGCCAGCAGCTTAGTATTTGGGACTAGCGGGAGCACAGATACGCAGTATTTT

J gene: TRBJ2-7
D gene: TRBD2
clone size: .
CDR3 length: 18
V gene: TRBV6-4
CDR3 protein: CASQVETSGRSSLFEQYF
CDR3 DNA: TGTGCCAGCCAAGTGGAGACTAGCGGGAGGTCTTCTTTGTTCGAGCAGTACTTC

J gene: TRBJ2-6
D gene: .
clone size: once
CDR3 length: 16
V gene: TRBV27
CDR3 protein: CASSLGVSSGANVLTF
CDR3 DNA: TGTGCCAGCAGTTTAGGAGTGAGCTCTGGGGCCAACGTCCTGACTTTC

J gene: TRBJ2-5
D gene: .
clone size: .
CDR3 length: 14
V gene: TRBV7-2
CDR3 protein: CASSLTGLQETQYF
CDR3 DNA: TGTGCCAGCAGCTTAACTGGTCTCCAAGAGACCCAGTACTTC

J gene: TRBJ2-2
D gene: .
clone size: .
CDR3 length: 16
V gene: TRBV5-6
CDR3 protein: CASSFTSGIESGELFF
CDR3 DNA: TGTGCCAGCAGCTTTACCAGCGGAATAGAATCCGGGGAGCTGTTTTTT

J gene: TRBJ2-1
D gene: TRBD1
clone size: .
CDR3 length: 13
V gene: TRBV27
CDR3 protein: CASTIQGLNEQFF
CDR3 DNA: TGTGCCAGCACCATACAGGGGTTGAATGAGCAGTTCTTC

J gene: TRBJ2-1
D gene: .
clone size: .
CDR3 length: 17
V gene: TRBV11-3
CDR3 protein: CASSLDLSPNSYNEQFF
CDR3 DNA: TGTGCCAGCAGCTTAGATCTAAGTCCTAACTCCTACAATGAGCAGTTCTTC

J gene: TRBJ2-1
D gene: .
clone size: .
CDR3 length: 14
V gene: TRBV6-5
CDR3 protein: CASSTTNTNNEQFF
CDR3 DNA: TGTGCCAGCAGTACTACGAACACAAACAATGAGCAGTTCTTC

J gene: TRBJ1-5
D gene: .
clone size: .
CDR3 length: 16
V gene: TRBV21-1
CDR3 protein: CASSKRRDRVVQPQHF
CDR3 DNA: TGTGCCAGCAGCAAACGTAGGGACAGGGTGGTTCAGCCCCAGCATTTT

J gene: TRBJ2-3
D gene: .
clone size: .
CDR3 length: 13
V gene: TRBV9
CDR3 protein: CASSVGPADTQYF
CDR3 DNA: TGTGCCAGCAGCGTAGGTCCTGCAGATACGCAGTATTTT

J gene: TRBJ1-1
D gene: .
clone size: .
CDR3 length: 14
V gene: TRBV11-2
CDR3 protein: CASSLVQGGTEAFF
CDR3 DNA: TGTGCCAGCAGCTTAGTACAGGGTGGCACTGAAGCTTTCTTT

J gene: TRBJ2-2
D gene: .
clone size: .
CDR3 length: 16
V gene: TRBV5-4
CDR3 protein: CASREKGAPNTGELFF
CDR3 DNA: TGTGCCAGCAGAGAGAAAGGGGCACCCAACACCGGGGAGCTGTTTTTT

J gene: TRBJ1-6
D gene: .
clone size: .
CDR3 length: 12
V gene: TRBV25-1
CDR3 protein: CASSPVGVPLHF
CDR3 DNA: TGTGCCAGCAGTCCGGTAGGGGTACCCCTCCACTTT

J gene: TRBJ1-2
D gene: .
clone size: .
CDR3 length: 15
V gene: TRBV27
CDR3 protein: CASSPLSGGETGYTF
CDR3 DNA: TGTGCCAGCAGTCCGCTTTCAGGTGGGGAGACTGGCTACACCTTC

J gene: TRBJ2-3
D gene: .
clone size: once
CDR3 length: 16
V gene: TRBV12-5
CDR3 protein: CATRLGQTDLTDTQYF
CDR3 DNA: TGTGCTACCAGGCTCGGACAGACGGACCTCACAGATACGCAGTATTTT

J gene: TRBJ2-7
D gene: TRBD2
clone size: .
CDR3 length: 14
V gene: TRBV29-1
CDR3 protein: CSVLAGTVSWEQYF
CDR3 DNA: TGCAGCGTCCTAGCGGGTACGGTTTCTTGGGAGCAGTACTTC

J gene: TRBJ2-1
D gene: TRBD2
clone size: .
CDR3 length: 15
V gene: TRBV5-1
CDR3 protein: CASSVGLAGSNEQFF
CDR3 DNA: TGCGCCAGCAGCGTCGGACTAGCGGGGTCCAATGAGCAGTTCTTC

J gene: TRBJ1-6
D gene: TRBD1
clone size: .
CDR3 length: 12
V gene: TRBV11-2
CDR3 protein: CASSYYRGGLHF
CDR3 DNA: TGTGCCAGCAGCTATTACAGGGGCGGCCTCCACTTT

J gene: TRBJ1-3
D gene: TRBD1
clone size: .
CDR3 length: 16
V gene: TRBV5-1
CDR3 protein: CASSLTGGLAGNTIYF
CDR3 DNA: TGCGCCAGCAGCTTGACAGGGGGTTTAGCTGGAAACACCATATATTTT

J gene: TRBJ2-7
D gene: TRBD1
clone size: .
CDR3 length: 16
V gene: TRBV4-3
CDR3 protein: CASSRKFDRAGNEQYF
CDR3 DNA: TGCGCCAGCAGCCGCAAATTCGACAGGGCAGGGAACGAGCAGTACTTC

J gene: TRBJ2-2
D gene: TRBD2
clone size: .
CDR3 length: 14
V gene: TRBV6-4
CDR3 protein: CASSDLAGIGELFF
CDR3 DNA: TGTGCCAGCAGTGACCTAGCGGGTATCGGGGAGCTGTTTTTT

J gene: TRBJ2-1
D gene: TRBD1
clone size: .
CDR3 length: 17
V gene: TRBV6-2/TRBV6-3
CDR3 protein: CASSYPRGTPTLNEQFF
CDR3 DNA: TGTGCCAGCAGTTACCCCAGGGGGACACCGACCTTGAATGAGCAGTTCTTC

J gene: TRBJ1-1
D gene: TRBD1
clone size: .
CDR3 length: 15
V gene: TRBV4-2
CDR3 protein: CASSPTGTGGTEAFF
CDR3 DNA: TGTGCCAGCAGCCCTACCGGGACAGGGGGCACTGAAGCTTTCTTT